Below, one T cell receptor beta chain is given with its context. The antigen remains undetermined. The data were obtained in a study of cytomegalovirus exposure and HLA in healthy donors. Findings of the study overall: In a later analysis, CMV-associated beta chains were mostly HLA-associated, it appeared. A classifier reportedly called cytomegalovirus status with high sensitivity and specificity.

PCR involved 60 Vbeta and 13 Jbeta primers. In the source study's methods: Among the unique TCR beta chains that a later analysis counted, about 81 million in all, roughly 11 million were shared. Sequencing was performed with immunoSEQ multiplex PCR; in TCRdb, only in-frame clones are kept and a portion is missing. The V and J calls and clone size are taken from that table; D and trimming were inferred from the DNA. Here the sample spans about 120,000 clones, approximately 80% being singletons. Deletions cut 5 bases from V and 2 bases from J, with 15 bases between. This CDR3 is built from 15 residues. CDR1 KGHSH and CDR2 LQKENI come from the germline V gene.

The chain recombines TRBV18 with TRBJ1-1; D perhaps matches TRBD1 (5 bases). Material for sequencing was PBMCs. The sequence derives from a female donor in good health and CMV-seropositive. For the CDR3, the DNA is TGTGCCAGCTCATCCGGGCCCAGGGTAAACACTGAAGCTTTCTTT. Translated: CASSSGPRVNTEAFF.